This T cell receptor (beta chain) was identified during a study of shared clonotypes between healthy human individuals. Findings and caveats of the study: Compared with clonotypes that all four donors shared, non-shared clonotypes had lower generation probabilities. In a few donors, 4.5% to 5.5% of naive CD4 clonotypes appeared in common.

From CD4+ cells came CD45RA+ naive and CD45RA-negative memory subsets. Each cell subset's genomic DNA was divided evenly among several immunoSEQ plates. Sequenced by immunoSEQ multiplex PCR; TCRdb stores in-frame clones only, minus some. Among roughly 2.2 million clones listed, over 85% were seen once. About this clone: Its specificity is not known.

The receptor comes from a man between 18 and 35 years old in good health. Some clones in this sample may be carry-over from other donors' samples. Input material: naive CD4+ T cells from PBMCs. Specified subset: CD45RA+ positively selected.

CDR3 region: CASSMRGNEQYF. The DNA of the CDR3 is TGTGCCAGCAGCATGAGGGGTAACGAGCAGTACTTC. This chain connects TRBV6-4 to TRBJ2-7; TRBD1 or TRBD2 may be the D gene (5 bases each). Looked up from germline, CDR1 is MRHNA and CDR2 is SNTAGT. CDR3 length equals 12 residues. Deletions cut 6 bases from V and 5 bases from J, with 11 bases between.